One and the same sample provided the 10 T cell receptor beta chains below, sequenced in a study of technical replicates of blood from several donors. Here immunoSEQ multiplex PCR was the method, and the copy in TCRdb shows in-frame clones only, minus some. Found here are about 16,000 clones, roughly 89% of them singletons; the top ten hold about 12%. Sequencing input: PBMCs. Source of these receptors: a human donor in good health.

J is TRBJ2-5 and V is TRBV7-8; the D gene is possibly TRBD2 (5 bases). With 0 bases removed from V and 5 bases from J, the gap between germline ends came to 7 bases. Germline CDR1 SGHVS, CDR2 FQNEAQ. CDR3 length equals 13 residues. Here the CDR3 DNA reads TGTGCCAGCAGCTTAGCAGAGGGTGAGACCCAGTACTTC. This translates into CASSLAEGETQYF.

The J gene is TRBJ2-3, the V gene TRBV21-1; TRBD1, the table's D call, lacks a check against the DNA. TRBV21-1 is annotated as a pseudogene. The CDR3 has 17 amino acids. CDR3 sequence reads: CASSKGRTGTGTDTQYF. The CDR3 region has the DNA TGTGCCAGCAGCAAAGGTCGGACAGGGACCGGGACAGATACGCAGTATTTT.

The chain links TRBV7-9 to TRBJ2-1; D may be TRBD2 (5 bases). From germline, CDR1 is SEHNR and CDR2 FQNEAQ (reference sequence). Trimming cost V 4 bases and J 9 bases, with 10 bases left between them. The CDR3 length is 12 residues. CDR3 sequence: CASSSERSEQFF. CDR3 nucleotides: TGTGCCAGCAGCTCTGAGCGGAGTGAGCAGTTCTTC. The complete variable domain, with remaining parts taken from reference TRBV7-9 and TRBJ2-1, reads DTGVSQNPRHKITKRGQNVTFRCDPISEHNRLYWYRQTLGQGPEFLTYFQNEAQLEKSRLLSDRFSAERPKGSFSTLEIQRTEQGDSAMYLCASSSERSEQFFGPGTRLTVL.

CDR3 region: CASRLNSRGEQFF. The CDR3 DNA reads as TGCGCCAGCAGGCTCAACTCCCGAGGGGAGCAGTTCTTC. This chain links TRBV10-2 with TRBJ2-1; D perhaps matches TRBD2 (5 bases). V lost 6 bases, J lost 10 bases, and 16 bases lay in between. The length of the CDR3 is 13 residues. CDR1 is WSHSY, CDR2 SAAADI, per germline.

The chain is built from TRBV7-3 and TRBJ2-3, with TRBD2 matching over 13 bases. The CDR3 spans 17 residues. Germline CDR1 and CDR2: SGHTA and FQGTGA. V shed 4 bases, J shed 5 bases, and the junction held 9 bases outside the gene matches. CDR3 sequence (DNA): TGTGCCAGCAGCTCCCCGGGACTAGCGGGACCGGGAGATACGCAGTATTTT. Amino acids: CASSSPGLAGPGDTQYF.

V is TRBV6-5 and J is TRBJ2-7, with TRBD2 matching over 11 bases. This CDR3 comprises 12 residues. Trimming removed 6 bases from V and 8 bases from J; junction bases left unmatched: 3. Germline V gives CDR1 MNHEY, CDR2 SVGAGI. The CDR3 bases are TGTGCCAGCAGCTTAGCGGGGGGGAAGCAGTACTTC. Translated, it gives CASSLAGGKQYF.

This chain links TRBV18 with TRBJ1-2, with D tentatively TRBD1 (6 bases). This CDR3 comprises 12 residues. With 5 bases removed from V and 2 bases from J, the gap between germline ends came to 6 bases. Germline V gene lookup returns CDR1 KGHSH and CDR2 LQKENI. As DNA, the CDR3 is TGTGCCAGCTCAACAGGGAACTATGGCTACACCTTC. Its translation is CASSTGNYGYTF.

The chain joins TRBV4-2 to TRBJ2-1; 11 bases agree with TRBD1. Germline lookup yields CDR1 LGHNA and CDR2 YNFKEQ. This CDR3 region has 21 residues. V dropped 4 bases and J dropped 2; count of bases not matched to a gene: 19. This CDR3 is CASSPDRGRLLAGKPYNEQFF. The CDR3 region has the DNA TGTGCCAGCAGCCCGGACAGGGGGCGGTTGCTAGCGGGAAAACCCTACAATGAGCAGTTCTTC.

The rearrangement links TRBV5-1 to TRBJ2-1; 7 nucleotides align to TRBD2. Germline V gene sequence: CDR1 SGHRS, CDR2 YFSETQ. The CDR3 loop spans 15 amino acids. The V gene end was trimmed by 6 bases and the J gene end by 4 bases; junction bases not matched to a gene: 10. The CDR3 DNA reads TGCGCCAGCAAAAAGCGGGATGGGAGTTACAATGAGCAGTTCTTC. Amino acid sequence: CASKKRDGSYNEQFF.

V and J are TRBV4-2 and TRBJ2-2; maybe TRBD2 (5 bases). Trimming left V 0 bases short and J 6 bases short, with 14 bases between. This CDR3 has 16 amino acids. Germline assignment: CDR1 LGHNA and CDR2 YNFKEQ. The CDR3: CASSQDRESFAGELFF. CDR3 in DNA: TGTGCCAGCAGCCAAGATAGGGAGTCATTCGCCGGGGAGCTGTTTTTT.